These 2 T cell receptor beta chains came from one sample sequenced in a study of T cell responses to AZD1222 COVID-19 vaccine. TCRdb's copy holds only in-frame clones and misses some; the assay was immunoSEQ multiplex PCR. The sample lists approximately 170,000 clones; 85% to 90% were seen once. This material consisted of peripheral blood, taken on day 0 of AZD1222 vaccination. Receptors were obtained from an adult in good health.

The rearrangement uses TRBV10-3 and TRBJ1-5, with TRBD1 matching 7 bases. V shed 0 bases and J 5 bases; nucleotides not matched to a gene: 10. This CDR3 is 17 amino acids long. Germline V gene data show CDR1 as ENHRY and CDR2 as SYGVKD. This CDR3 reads CAISESRGVQSDQPQHF. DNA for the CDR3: TGTGCCATCAGTGAGTCCAGGGGGGTCCAGTCCGATCAGCCCCAGCATTTT.

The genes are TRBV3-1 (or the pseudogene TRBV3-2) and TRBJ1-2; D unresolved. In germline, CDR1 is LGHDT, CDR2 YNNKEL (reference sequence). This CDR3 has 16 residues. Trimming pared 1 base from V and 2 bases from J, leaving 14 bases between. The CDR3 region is CASSQGAGRGNYGYTF. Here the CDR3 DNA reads TGTGCCAGCAGCCAAGGGGCAGGCCGGGGAAACTATGGCTACACCTTC.